This T cell receptor (beta chain) is drawn from a study of response to subunit inactivated influenza vaccine. Study-wide results and limits: New T cells are recruited in small numbers by each seasonal influenza vaccination, according to the authors' suggestion.

TCRdb ran MiXCR on the RT-PCR reads and lists one entry per CDR3 protein. Among hundreds of thousands of distinct CDR3 sequences listed, 15% to 17% were seen once. A word on this clonotype: What it binds is unknown.

Germline trimming cut 3 bases from V and 4 bases from J; bases unmatched to any gene: 8. Germline loops: CDR1 KGHSH, CDR2 LQKENI. The CDR3 covers 16 residues. The rearrangement links TRBV18 to TRBJ2-1, with 8 bases fitting TRBD2. Sequences were derived from PBMCs from blood, sampled approximately 13 days after vaccination. The sequence was obtained from a man aged 50-59 years who received an inactivated influenza vaccine. DNA of the CDR3: TGTGCCAGCTCACCTGTCTCACTAGCGGAGTACAATGAGCAGTTCTTC. Translation: CASSPVSLAEYNEQFF.